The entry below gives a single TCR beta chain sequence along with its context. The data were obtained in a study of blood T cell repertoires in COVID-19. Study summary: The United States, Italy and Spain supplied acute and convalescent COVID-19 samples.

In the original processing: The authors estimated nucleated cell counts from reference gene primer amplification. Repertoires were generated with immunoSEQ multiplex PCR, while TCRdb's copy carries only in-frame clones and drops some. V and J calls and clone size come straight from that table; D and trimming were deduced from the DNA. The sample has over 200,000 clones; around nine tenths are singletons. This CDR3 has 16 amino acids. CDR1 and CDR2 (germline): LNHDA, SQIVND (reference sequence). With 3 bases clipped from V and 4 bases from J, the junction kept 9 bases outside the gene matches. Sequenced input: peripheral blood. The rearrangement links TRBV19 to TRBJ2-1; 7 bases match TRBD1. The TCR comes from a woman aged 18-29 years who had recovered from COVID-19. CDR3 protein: CASSMLTGNLYNEQFF. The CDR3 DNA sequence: TGTGCCAGTAGTATGTTGACAGGGAATCTATACAATGAGCAGTTCTTC.